This T cell receptor (beta chain) was profiled in a study of cytomegalovirus exposure and HLA in healthy donors. The PCR contained 60 Vbeta and 13 Jbeta primers. The method was immunoSEQ multiplex PCR; TCRdb's version includes in-frame clones alone and lacks a portion of them. The table has 150,000 to 200,000 clones, 80% seen once. This clone was detected only a few times. The CDR3 does not close with the conserved phenylalanine or tryptophan, likely indicating a read error. V shed 6 bases and J shed 7 bases, with 13 bases lying between them. Per the germline V gene, CDR1 is SNHLY and CDR2 is FYNNEI. CDR3 length: 14 amino acids. Donors likely had unrecorded immune exposures despite being nominally healthy when sampled.

The chain combines TRBV2 with TRBJ1-6, with D uncertain. The receptor's source is a man aged 18 to 30 in good health and CMV-seropositive. The sample was PBMCs. DNA for the CDR3: TGTGCCAGCAGCGTTGGGCGGGAAAATTCACCCCTCCACCTT. Encoded protein: CASSVGRENSPLHL.